These 28 T cell receptor beta chains came from one sample sequenced in a study of blood T cell repertoires in COVID-19 (dated by TCRdb to 2019 to 2021). The receptor library was made with the immunoSEQ multiplex PCR assay. This is the immuneACCESS table as TCRdb keeps it, with only in-frame sequences that have V and J called. A part of the clones is gone; compared with another copy, unresolved V genes explain less than half, and the rest is unexplained. The sample contains under 250,000 clones, nearly 95% of them found a single time. Roughly 0.79% of the sample lies in the top ten. Sequencing was performed on peripheral blood. These receptors all stem from a man aged 30 to 39 with COVID-19, enrolled during active disease.

The rearrangement links TRBV4-1 to TRBJ1-4, with 9 bases lining up with TRBD1. This CDR3 contains 15 residues. Germline CDR1 MGHRA, CDR2 YSYEKL. Unmatched junction bases numbered 5, after V lost 3 bases and J lost 6 bases. The CDR3 sequence: CASSQADRGDEKLFF. The CDR3 region has the DNA TGCGCCAGCAGCCAGGCCGACAGGGGGGATGAAAAACTGTTTTTT.

The chain carries TRBV6-5 and TRBJ1-6; D is perhaps TRBD1 (5 bases). Per germline, CDR1 MNHEY and CDR2 SVGAGI. V lost 5 bases and J lost 11, with 19 bases in between. This CDR3 comprises 15 residues. Here the CDR3 reads CASSTGTPNFTPLHF. CDR3 coding DNA: TGTGCCAGCAGTACCGGGACTCCCAACTTTACACCCCTCCACTTT.

This clone was seen just once. The chain couples TRBV4-1 to TRBJ1-2; D may be TRBD1 (6 bases). The length of the CDR3 is 18 residues. V shed 1 base and J shed 8 bases, with 26 bases lying between them. CDR1 and CDR2 from the germline V gene are MGHRA and YSYEKL. CDR3 coding DNA: TGCGCCAGCAGCCAAGGAGGTAGGACAGCACGAAATCGGGGAGGCTACACCTTC. This encodes CASSQGGRTARNRGGYTF.

V gene TRBV9 combines with J gene TRBJ2-2; possible D gene TRBD1, 5 bases. The V end was cut by 0 bases, the J end by 6 bases, with 9 bases between. Germline V gene lookup returns CDR1 SGDLS and CDR2 YYNGEE. CDR3 size: 14 residues. The CDR3 coding sequence is TGTGCCAGCAGCGTAGAAGGGGTCCCCGGGGAGCTGTTTTTT. It codes for CASSVEGVPGELFF. The full variable domain, with the rest looked up from reference TRBV9 and TRBJ2-2, is DSGVTQTPKHLITATGQRVTLRCSPRSGDLSVYWYQQSLDQGLQFLIQYYNGEERAKGNILERFSAQQFPDLHSELNLSSLELGDSALYFCASSVEGVPGELFFGEGSRLTVL.

The chain carries TRBV3-1 (or the pseudogene TRBV3-2) and TRBJ2-3, with TRBD2 identical over 8 bases. V shed 2 bases and J 3 bases; nucleotides not matched to a gene: 4. CDR3 size: 15 residues. Germline V gene sequence: CDR1 LGHDT, CDR2 YNNKEL (reference sequence). CDR3 nucleotide sequence: TGTGCCAGCAGCCAACCCGGACTAGCAACAGATACGCAGTATTTT. Residues: CASSQPGLATDTQYF.

The chain carries TRBV21-1 and TRBJ1-1. TRBV21-1 is a listed pseudogene. The CDR3 has 19 residues. The CDR3 protein is CASILSKGGGLCENTEAFF. CDR3 DNA sequence: TGTGCCAGCATCCTATCGAAGGGAGGAGGTTTGTGTGAGAACACTGAAGCTTTCTTT.

In nucleotides, the CDR3 is TGTGCCAGCAGGAAGATTTTCGGTCAGCCCCAGCATTTT. Translated: CASRKIFGQPQHF. The chain joins TRBV12-3 or TRBV12-4 to TRBJ1-5; D is unclear. V gave up 6 bases and J gave up 6 bases, with 12 bases separating them. The CDR3 totals 13 residues.

This clone was seen once. V and J are TRBV9 and TRBJ2-2; TRBD1 matches at 7 bases. This CDR3 comprises 16 residues. Germline trimming cut 0 bases from V and 0 bases from J; bases unmatched to any gene: 2. Germline V gives CDR1 SGDLS, CDR2 YYNGEE. The CDR3 protein is CASSVAQGANTGELFF. The CDR3 DNA is TGTGCCAGCAGCGTAGCTCAGGGGGCGAACACCGGGGAGCTGTTTTTT.

CDR3 amino acids: CASSHDRGLSSPLHF. CDR3 coding DNA: TGTGCCAGCAGTCATGACAGGGGGCTGAGCTCACCCCTCCACTTT. The V call is TRBV5-4, the J call TRBJ1-6; 10 nucleotides match TRBD1. The CDR3 is 15 amino acids. Germline V gives CDR1 SGHNT, CDR2 YYREEE (reference sequence). V shed 5 bases, J shed 10 bases, and the junction held 9 bases outside the gene matches.

This clone was seen a few times. Other DNA sequences within the sample encode an identical CDR3. CDR3 amino acids: CASSPGQPQETQYF. For the CDR3, the DNA is TGCGCCAGCAGCCCGGGACAACCCCAAGAGACCCAGTACTTC. The rearrangement uses TRBV5-1 and TRBJ2-5, with D tentatively TRBD1 (6 bases). CDR3 length equals 14 residues. Germline-derived CDR1 and CDR2 are SGHRS and YFSETQ. Trimming took off 4 bases at V and 1 base at J, with 11 bases between the two ends.

The chain is built from TRBV2 and TRBJ2-1; 9 nucleotides line up with TRBD2. Unmatched junction bases numbered 13, after V lost 3 bases and J lost 7 bases. The germline V gene encodes CDR1 SNHLY and CDR2 FYNNEI. This CDR3 spans 17 amino acids. CDR3 bases: TGTGCCAGCAGTGATAGCCTAGCGGGGTCAAAGGGAAATGAGCAGTTCTTC. Protein: CASSDSLAGSKGNEQFF.

V is TRBV4-2 and J is TRBJ1-4, with D unresolved. The V and J ends lost 0 bases and 4 bases respectively, with 12 bases between them. CDR1 and CDR2 from the germline V gene are LGHNA and YNFKEQ. This CDR3 is 16 amino acids long. CDR3 sequence: CASSQDSGQINEKLFF. In DNA form, the CDR3 reads TGTGCCAGCAGCCAAGATTCTGGCCAGATTAATGAAAAACTGTTTTTT.

The chain uses TRBV6-2 or TRBV6-3 and TRBJ1-1, with 7 bases fitting TRBD1. This CDR3 comprises 14 residues. Germline V lookup: CDR1 MNHEY, CDR2 SVGEGT. V lost 1 base and J lost 6; bases outside the gene matches: 5. Written as DNA, the CDR3 is TGTGCCAGCAGTTACTATCAGGGGGGCGCTGAAGCTTTCTTT. This sequence encodes CASSYYQGGAEAFF.

This rearrangement joins TRBV5-1 to TRBJ1-2; no clear D. CDR1 is SGHRS, CDR2 YFSETQ, per germline. Trimming shortened V by 4 bases and J by 6 bases, and 13 bases separated the two germline ends. The CDR3 is 13 amino acids. The DNA for the CDR3 is TGCGCCAGCAGCGAGGTCAAGGGAGATGGCTACACCTTC. This codes for CASSEVKGDGYTF.

This clone was found once. The chain is built from TRBV2 and TRBJ2-2; D is unresolved. Trimming removed 6 bases from V and 5 bases from J, with 7 bases in between. The germline V gene has CDR1 SNHLY and CDR2 FYNNEI. The CDR3 has 12 residues. CDR3 in DNA: TGTGCCAGCAGGCAGATTACCGGGGAGCTGTTTTTT. It specifies CASRQITGELFF.

The chain couples TRBV7-6 to TRBJ1-2; D may be TRBD1 (5 bases). Germline-derived CDR1 and CDR2 are SGHVS and FNYEAQ. The CDR3 totals 13 residues. Trimming left V 1 base short and J 8 bases short, with 11 bases between. Here the CDR3 reads CASSLVLGGGYTF. In DNA form, the CDR3 reads TGTGCCAGCAGCTTAGTATTGGGGGGAGGCTACACCTTC.

V usage is TRBV12-5 and J usage is TRBJ2-1, with D possibly TRBD1 on 7 matching bases. The CDR3 is 15 residues long. Germline V gene sequence: CDR1 LGHNT, CDR2 FRNRAP. The ends were cut back, 5 bases at V and 2 bases at J, with 13 bases in the middle. The CDR3 region is CASGAPGGTYNEQFF. The CDR3 DNA sequence: TGTGCTAGTGGTGCACCAGGGGGGACCTACAATGAGCAGTTCTTC.

The chain links TRBV3-1 (or the pseudogene TRBV3-2) to TRBJ1-5, with D possibly TRBD1 on 6 matching bases. Germline V CDR1 and CDR2: LGHDT, YNNKEL (reference sequence). Trimming took off 0 bases at V and 3 bases at J, with 12 bases between the two ends. CDR3 length: 16 amino acids. The DNA of the CDR3 is TGTGCCAGCAGCCAAGAGCCTGGGGGCCTCAATCAGCCCCAGCATTTT. Its protein product is CASSQEPGGLNQPQHF.

The rearrangement links TRBV4-2 to TRBJ2-5, with TRBD2 identical over 9 bases. Unmatched junction bases numbered 12, after V lost 4 bases and J lost 3 bases. This CDR3 spans 17 amino acids. Per germline, CDR1 LGHNA and CDR2 YNFKEQ. Here the CDR3 reads CASSLEAVAGAKETQYF. CDR3 coding DNA: TGTGCCAGCAGCCTCGAAGCGGTAGCGGGGGCCAAAGAGACCCAGTACTTC.

The chain uses TRBV4-2 and TRBJ1-4, with D uncertain. In germline, CDR1 is LGHNA, CDR2 YNFKEQ. The V gene lost 0 bases and the J gene lost 3 bases, with 8 bases spanning the gap. This CDR3 has 15 amino acids. The DNA of the CDR3 is TGTGCCAGCAGCCAAGAGGGGAGGGCTAATGAAAAACTGTTTTTT. It codes for CASSQEGRANEKLFF.

The CDR3 DNA reads as TGCGCCAGCAGCGAGGGAAGCACAGATACGCAGTATTTT. It is translated as CASSEGSTDTQYF. This chain uses TRBV5-1 with TRBJ2-3, with a possible D match to TRBD2 (5 bases). This CDR3 comprises 13 residues. The germline gives CDR1 SGHRS, CDR2 YFSETQ. V was cut by 4 bases and J by 0 bases, with 6 bases left in between.

The CDR3 protein is CASSPHRGAGSMNTEAFF. In nucleotides, the CDR3 is TGTGCCAGCAGCCCTCACAGGGGGGCCGGGTCCATGAACACTGAAGCTTTCTTT. V gene TRBV5-6 combines with J gene TRBJ1-1; 8 positions match TRBD1. This CDR3 has 18 amino acids. The V and J ends lost 4 bases and 0 bases, in that order; junction bases with no gene match: 14. CDR1 is SGHDT, CDR2 YYEEEE, per germline.

In this sample, this clone turned up once. The V gene is TRBV27, the J gene TRBJ1-2; 7 bases map to TRBD1. The germline gives CDR1 MNHEY, CDR2 SMNVEV (reference sequence). J lost 8 bases, V lost 3 bases, and 9 bases had no gene match. This CDR3 has 14 residues. The CDR3: CASSFSHRGNGYTF. In DNA, the CDR3 is TGTGCCAGCAGTTTCTCCCACAGGGGTAACGGCTACACCTTC.

The gene calls are TRBV11-1 and TRBJ2-1; 9 positions match TRBD1. Germline values: CDR1 SGHAT, CDR2 FQDESV (reference sequence). Trimming at V came to 1 base and at J to 6 bases, leaving 7 bases not matched to a gene. CDR3 length equals 16 residues. CDR3 in DNA: TGTGCCAGCAGCTTAGGGGGGACAGGGCTCCGCAATGAGCAGTTCTTC. Amino acid sequence: CASSLGGTGLRNEQFF.

The table lists this clone with a few counts. This same CDR3 is encoded by further DNA sequences in the sample. The chain recombines TRBV11-2 with TRBJ2-7, with D possibly being TRBD2 (6 bases). V shed 3 bases and J shed 3 bases, with 12 bases lying between them. This CDR3 has 14 residues. Germline V lookup: CDR1 SGHAT, CDR2 FQNNGV. The chain's CDR3 is CASSFAGRIYEQYF. In DNA, the CDR3 is TGTGCCAGCAGCTTTGCAGGGAGGATCTACGAGCAGTACTTC.

This CDR3 is CASSLRQVGTEAFF. CDR3 DNA: TGTGCCAGCAGTTTAAGGCAGGTTGGTACTGAAGCTTTCTTT. This chain connects TRBV27 to TRBJ1-1; D is unclear. The germline V gene has CDR1 MNHEY and CDR2 SMNVEV (reference sequence). V shed 2 bases and J shed 5 bases, with 12 bases lying between them. The CDR3 totals 14 residues.

The gene calls are TRBV19 and TRBJ2-4, with 9 positions matching TRBD2. The V gene's germline CDR1 is LNHDA and CDR2 SQIVND (reference sequence). The J segment lost 8 bases and the V segment lost 1 base, leaving 12 bases of the junction unmatched. The length of the CDR3 is 17 residues. In DNA, the CDR3 is TGTGCCAGTAGTATAGGGACGGCCGGGACTAGCCCTGACATTCAGTACTTC. Amino acid sequence: CASSIGTAGTSPDIQYF.

The chain uses TRBV7-9 and TRBJ2-7; TRBD1 matches 8 bases. The CDR3 sequence is 15 residues long. The germline gives CDR1 SEHNR, CDR2 FQNEAQ (reference sequence). Trimming removed 4 bases from V and 3 bases from J; junction bases left unmatched: 8. CDR3 DNA sequence: TGTGCCAGCAGCTCTCGGACAGGGAGGAACTACGAGCAGTACTTC. It is translated as CASSSRTGRNYEQYF.